The 20 T cell receptor beta chains reported below all come from one sample, sequenced in a study of T-cell reconstitution after alpha-beta-depleted transplantation in children. Library preparation (for TCRbeta) was performed with unique molecular identifiers. TCRdb re-derived calls from the PCR reads in MiXCR, one entry per CDR3 protein. The table has around 670,000 distinct CDR3 sequences, around 13% seen once; the top ten hold 0.79%. The sequencing here drew on PBMCs, taken before TCRalphabeta/CD19-depleted stem cell transplant. All receptors come from a girl aged 2-10 years with congenital amegakaryocytic thrombocytopenia, due to receive a stem cell transplant.

The sample holds many counts of this clonotype. The genes are TRBV5-1 and TRBJ1-5; D ambiguous. Deletions cut 6 bases from V and 3 bases from J, with 4 bases between. This CDR3 contains 11 residues. Germline CDR1 and CDR2: SGHRS and YFSETQ. The CDR3 spells CASIHNQPQHF. The CDR3 nucleotides are TGCGCCAGCATCCACAATCAGCCCCAGCATTTT.

This clonotype was picked up many times. CDR3 in DNA: TGTGCCAGCAGTGAATCAAAGGACAGGGCTTTCTTT. It is translated as CASSESKDRAFF. This rearrangement joins TRBV6-1 to TRBJ1-1; 7 bases map to TRBD1. The germline CDR1 and CDR2 sequences are MNHNS and SASEGT. The trim removed 2 bases at V and 11 bases at J, leaving 5 bases unmatched. The CDR3 totals 12 residues.

V and J are TRBV27 and TRBJ1-1; a weak D match, TRBD1 (5 bases). CDR1 and CDR2 from the germline V gene are MNHEY and SMNVEV (reference sequence). CDR3 size: 15 residues. The germline V and J ends were trimmed by 2 bases and 1 base, with 11 bases remaining between them. CDR3 sequence (DNA): TGTGCCAGCAGTTTAGCGGGACGGACGAACACTGAAGCTTTCTTT. Translating it yields CASSLAGRTNTEAFF.

This clonotype has just one count. Compared with germline, one end of the junction differs, possibly owing to a read error. The chain joins TRBV4-2 to TRBJ2-7; no clear D gene. The germline gives CDR1 LGHNA, CDR2 YNFKEQ. The CDR3 extends over 14 amino acids. The CDR3 region has the DNA TGTGCCAGCAGCCAAGAAAGGGCGAACTACGAGCATTACTTC. It translates to CASSQERANYEHYF.

The rearrangement uses TRBV5-1 and TRBJ2-1; a possible D gene is TRBD2 (6 bases). The CDR3 spans 14 residues. Germline V gene data show CDR1 as SGHRS and CDR2 as YFSETQ. V lost 4 bases and J lost 5, with 13 bases in between. The CDR3 bases are TGCGCCAGCAGCGCGGAGGGGACCCACAATGAGCAGTTCTTC. This encodes CASSAEGTHNEQFF.

This clonotype was observed a handful of times. The CDR3 does not close with the conserved phenylalanine or tryptophan, likely indicating a read error. The limits of the CDR3 on the DNA are not certain, so only TCRdb's listed CDR3 is given. The chain uses TRBV4-1 and TRBJ2-7; the table's D call, TRBD2, has no DNA check behind it. The germline V gene encodes CDR1 MGHRA and CDR2 YSYEKL. The CDR3 is 14 amino acids in total, end residues counted. The CDR3 reads CASSHSHPGLAENN.

The CDR3 sequence is CASSLGTLSTDTQYF. In DNA, the CDR3 is TGTGCCAGCAGTCTTGGGACGTTAAGCACAGATACGCAGTATTTT. The chain recombines TRBV12-3 or TRBV12-4 with TRBJ2-3, with D perhaps assigned TRBD1 or TRBD2 (5 bases each). The CDR3 covers 15 residues. Trimming stripped 5 bases from V and 0 bases from J, with 12 bases between.

In this sample, this clonotype turned up many times. The chain carries TRBV24-1 and TRBJ2-2, with 9 bases fitting TRBD1. From germline, CDR1 is KGHDR and CDR2 SFDVKD. V shed 1 base and J 7 bases; nucleotides not matched to a gene: 9. CDR3 size: 17 residues. The CDR3 region is CATSDFLGTGSNGELFF. DNA for the CDR3: TGTGCCACCAGTGATTTCCTTGGGACAGGGTCGAACGGGGAGCTGTTTTTT.

This clonotype has more than one count but fewer than ten. The rearrangement joins TRBV5-1 to TRBJ2-1; D possibly corresponds to TRBD1 (5 bases). The CDR3 is 15 residues long. Trimming shortened V by 2 bases and J by 2 bases, and 11 bases separated the two germline ends. Germline lookup yields CDR1 SGHRS and CDR2 YFSETQ. CDR3 sequence: CASSFRERAYNEQFF. CDR3 bases: TGCGCCAGCAGCTTCAGGGAAAGGGCCTACAATGAGCAGTTCTTC.

This clonotype was picked up many times. The V call is TRBV28, the J call TRBJ2-7; D might be TRBD1 (6 bases). V was pared by 7 bases and J by 13 bases, with 20 bases between. Germline CDR1 is MDHEN and CDR2 is SYDVKM. This CDR3 has 12 residues. The CDR3 protein is CASTPPIGDKYF. The DNA for the CDR3 is TGTGCCAGCACCCCCCCGATAGGGGACAAATACTTC.

On this clonotype itself: The junction departs from germline at one end; a sequencing error may be responsible. The chain has TRBV29-1 and TRBJ2-5; D may be TRBD1 or TRBD2 (5 bases each). The CDR3 spans 13 residues. The germline CDR1 and CDR2 sequences are SQVTM and ANQGSEA. The CDR3 region is CGVQWGSQETQYF. In nucleotides, the CDR3 is TGCGGCGTCCAATGGGGGAGCCAAGAGACCCAGTACTTC.

The sample holds many counts of this clonotype. The J gene is TRBJ2-7, the V gene TRBV7-9; the D gene could be TRBD1 or TRBD2 (5 bases each). V was pared by 4 bases and J by 4 bases, with 14 bases between. Per germline, CDR1 SEHNR and CDR2 FQNEAQ (reference sequence). The CDR3 totals 14 residues. CDR3 region: CASSSPGREYEQYF. In DNA form, the CDR3 reads TGTGCCAGCAGCTCACCGGGACGAGAATACGAGCAGTACTTC. The entire variable domain, with the rest obtained from reference TRBV7-9 and TRBJ2-7, is as follows: DTGVSQNPRHKITKRGQNVTFRCDPISEHNRLYWYRQTLGQGPEFLTYFQNEAQLEKSRLLSDRFSAERPKGSFSTLEIQRTEQGDSAMYLCASSSPGREYEQYFGPGTRLTVT.

There are many counts of this clonotype. V gene TRBV7-8 combines with J gene TRBJ2-5, with 8 bases that match TRBD1. With 5 bases clipped from V and 4 bases from J, the junction kept 9 bases outside the gene matches. Germline lookup yields CDR1 SGHVS and CDR2 FQNEAQ. The CDR3 spans 15 residues. The CDR3 loop reads CASSRFRGRVETQYF. DNA for the CDR3: TGTGCCAGCAGCAGATTCAGGGGGCGCGTAGAGACCCAGTACTTC. The full variable domain, completed using reference TRBV7-8 and TRBJ2-5, is GAGVSQSPRYKVAKRGQDVALRCDPISGHVSLFWYQQALGQGPEFLTYFQNEAQLDKSGLPSDRFFAERPEGSVSTLKIQRTQQEDSAVYLCASSRFRGRVETQYFGPGTRLLVL.

About this clonotype itself: This clone may be a read error of a much larger clone one base away. The J gene is TRBJ2-1, the V gene TRBV20-1, with TRBD2 matching over 12 bases. Germline CDR1 is DFQATT and CDR2 is SNEGSKA (reference sequence). The CDR3 runs to 17 residues. For the CDR3, the DNA is TGCTGTGCTAGAGACCGACTAGCGGGAGTTTACTACAATGAGCAGTTCTTC. It encodes CCARDRLAGVYYNEQFF.

V gene TRBV20-1 combines with J gene TRBJ2-1; 13 nucleotides align to TRBD2. Germline CDR1 DFQATT, CDR2 SNEGSKA (reference sequence). This CDR3 region has 16 residues. V lost 1 base, J lost 7 bases, and 7 bases stayed unmatched. The CDR3 DNA reads as TGCAGTGCTAGAGGGTCCACTAGCGGGAGGGTGAATGAGCAGTTCTTC. Its translation: CSARGSTSGRVNEQFF.

This clonotype was detected many times. The chain couples TRBV6-6 to TRBJ2-3; D call uncertain. The CDR3 sequence is 13 residues long. The V end lost 5 bases, the J end lost 4 bases, and 10 bases lay between the germline ends. CDR1 MNHNY and CDR2 SVGAGI come from the germline V gene (reference sequence). CDR3 in DNA: TGTGCCAGCAGTCTCCCGCAGGCAGATACGCAGTATTTT. Its translation: CASSLPQADTQYF.

This chain uses TRBV7-2 with TRBJ2-7, with D possibly being TRBD1 or TRBD2 (5 bases each). The CDR3 runs 15 residues. The ends were cut back, 5 bases at V and 2 bases at J, with 16 bases in the middle. Germline V gene lookup returns CDR1 SGHTA and CDR2 FQGNSA. CDR3 sequence (DNA): TGTGCCAGCAGCCCAGGGATAGCGTACGCCTACGAGCAGTACTTC. Translating gives CASSPGIAYAYEQYF.

This clonotype was seen many times. The V and J genes are TRBV6-5 and TRBJ2-4; D possibly uses TRBD1 or TRBD2 (6 bases each). The V end lost 2 bases, the J end lost 1 base, and 12 bases lay between the germline ends. The CDR3 extends over 16 amino acids. In germline, CDR1 is MNHEY, CDR2 SVGAGI. CDR3 protein: CASSYAGHRAKNIQYF. Written as DNA, the CDR3 is TGTGCCAGCAGTTACGCGGGACACCGGGCCAAAAACATTCAGTACTTC.

This clonotype was counted only a few times. V is TRBV5-1 and J is TRBJ1-2; 8 bases are a match to TRBD1. Germline V gene data show CDR1 as SGHRS and CDR2 as YFSETQ. The CDR3 totals 16 residues. Trimming at V came to 1 base and at J to 7 bases, leaving 12 bases not matched to a gene. In DNA form, the CDR3 reads TGCGCCAGCAGCTTGAGAATCGGCAGGGGGCCGGGTGGCTACACCTTC. Encoded protein: CASSLRIGRGPGGYTF. The entire variable domain, with the rest obtained from reference TRBV5-1 and TRBJ1-2, is as follows: KAGVTQTPRYLIKTRGQQVTLSCSPISGHRSVSWYQQTPGQGLQFLFEYFSETQRNKGNFPGRFSGRQFSNSRSEMNVSTLELGDSALYLCASSLRIGRGPGGYTFGSGTRLTVV.

This clonotype was counted at least ten times. The chain links TRBV15 to TRBJ2-1; no definite D call. CDR1 LNHNV and CDR2 YYDKDF come from the germline V gene (reference sequence). V was trimmed by 0 bases and J by 10 bases, leaving 16 bases between them. CDR3 length equals 15 residues. CDR3 coding DNA: TGTGCCACCAGCAGAGATCTTTATCACCTCGGCGAGCAGTTCTTC. It codes for CATSRDLYHLGEQFF.